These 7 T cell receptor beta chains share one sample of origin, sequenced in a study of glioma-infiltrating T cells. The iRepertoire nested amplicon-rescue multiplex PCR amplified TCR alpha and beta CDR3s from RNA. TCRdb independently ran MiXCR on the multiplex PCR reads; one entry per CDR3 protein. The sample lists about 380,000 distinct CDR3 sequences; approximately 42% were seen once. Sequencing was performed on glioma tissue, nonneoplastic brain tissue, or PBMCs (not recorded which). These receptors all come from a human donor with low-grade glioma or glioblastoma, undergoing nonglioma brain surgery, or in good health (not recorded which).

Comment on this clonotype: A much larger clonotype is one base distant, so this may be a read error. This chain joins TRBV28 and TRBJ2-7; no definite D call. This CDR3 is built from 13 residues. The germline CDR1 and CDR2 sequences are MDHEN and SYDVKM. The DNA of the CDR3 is TGTGACAGCAGTTCAGTGGGCCGTGACGAGCAGTACTTC. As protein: CDSSSVGRDEQYF. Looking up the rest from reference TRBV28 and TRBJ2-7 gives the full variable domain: DVKVTQSSRYLVKRTGEKVFLECVQDMDHENMFWYRQDPGLGLRLIYFSYDVKMKEKGDIPEGYSVSREKKERFSLILESASTNQTSMYLCDSSSVGRDEQYFGPGTRLTVT.

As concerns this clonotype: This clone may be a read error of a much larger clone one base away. The CDR3, as DNA: TGCAGTGCCCTCCTGAGCGGGACCACCTACGAGCAGTACTTC. This codes for CSALLSGTTYEQYF. J is TRBJ2-7 and V is TRBV20-1; the match to TRBD2 covers 7 bases. Unmatched junction bases numbered 10, after V lost 6 bases and J lost 2 bases. Germline V lookup: CDR1 DFQATT, CDR2 SNEGSKA (reference sequence). The CDR3 totals 14 residues.

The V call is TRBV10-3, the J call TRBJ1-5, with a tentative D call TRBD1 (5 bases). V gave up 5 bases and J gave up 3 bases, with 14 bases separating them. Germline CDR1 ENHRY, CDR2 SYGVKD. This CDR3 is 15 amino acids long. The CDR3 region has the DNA TGTGCCATCAGTCGGGGGGGGGGGAACAATCAGCCCCAGCATTTT. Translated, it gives CAISRGGGNNQPQHF.

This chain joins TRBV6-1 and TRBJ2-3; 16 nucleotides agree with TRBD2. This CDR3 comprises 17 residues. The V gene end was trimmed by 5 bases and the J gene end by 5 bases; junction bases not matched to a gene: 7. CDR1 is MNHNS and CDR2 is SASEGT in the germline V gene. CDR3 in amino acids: CASSRGTSGRAQDTQYF. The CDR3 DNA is TGTGCCAGCAGTCGTGGGACTAGCGGGAGGGCCCAAGATACGCAGTATTTT.

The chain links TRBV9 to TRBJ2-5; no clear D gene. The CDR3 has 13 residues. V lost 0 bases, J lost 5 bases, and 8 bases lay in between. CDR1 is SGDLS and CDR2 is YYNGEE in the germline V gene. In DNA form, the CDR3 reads TGTGCCAGCAGCGTAGCTTTGTCTGAGACCCAGTACTTC. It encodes CASSVALSETQYF.

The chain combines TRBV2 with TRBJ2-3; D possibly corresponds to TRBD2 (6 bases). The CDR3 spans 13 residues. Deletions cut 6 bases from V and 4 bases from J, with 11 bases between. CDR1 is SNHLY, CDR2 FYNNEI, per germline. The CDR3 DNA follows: TGTGCCAGCAGGGAGGGCAGCGCAGATACGCAGTATTTT. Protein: CASREGSADTQYF.

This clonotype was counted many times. This chain's CDR3 is CASSLQGHEQYF. The CDR3 DNA is TGTGCCAGCAGTTTACAGGGCCACGAGCAGTACTTC. The V call is TRBV27, the J call TRBJ2-7; maybe TRBD1 (5 bases). The V gene lost 2 bases and the J gene lost 5 bases, with 7 bases spanning the gap. Germline lookup yields CDR1 MNHEY and CDR2 SMNVEV (reference sequence). The CDR3 length is 12 residues.